This TCR beta chain was sequenced during a study of shared clonotypes between healthy human individuals. The donors, healthy adults who were HIV-negative, had experienced no recent acute infections or vaccinations. The germline gives CDR1 MNHNY, CDR2 SVGAGI (reference sequence). V gave up 5 bases and J gave up 6 bases, with 8 bases separating them. The CDR3 consists of 11 residues. The material for each subset, its genomic DNA, was split evenly across several immunoSEQ plates. Generated by immunoSEQ multiplex PCR, the TCRdb table keeps only in-frame clones and is missing some. The sample contains about 2,500,000 clones, around nine tenths of which appear only once.

The receptor was derived from a man aged 18 to 30 in good health. The chain carries TRBV6-6 and TRBJ2-7; D unclear. What was sequenced was naive CD4+ T cells sorted from blood. As for subset: CD45RA+ positively selected. The CDR3 sequence: CASSLQREQYF. The CDR3 nucleotides are TGTGCCAGCAGTCTACAACGCGAGCAGTACTTC.